A selection of T cell receptor beta chains follows, all from one sample in a study of spatial heterogeneity in lung cancer. Using its own MiXCR run on the 5' RACE reads, TCRdb lists one record per CDR3 protein. The sample includes under 150,000 distinct CDR3 sequences, about 10% of them seen just once. The sample here was PBMCs, taken at follow-up. These receptors came from a female donor with early-stage non-small cell lung cancer. Each CDR3 is given with its conserved first and last residue. Fields, in order: clone size, V gene, CDR3 protein. Expanded clones get a size class; other rows say once, few or many, or leave the size out.

many	TRBV20-1	CSAPKPGLGRDEQYF
few	TRBV2	CASSVVDLSPYGYTF
few	TRBV7-8	CASSQPGLSSYNEQFF
-	TRBV20-1	CSASLSGGRTDTQYF
-	TRBV5-1	CASSLAGDGRSALEQYF
-	TRBV5-1	CASSSSGDVTGELFF
many	TRBV29-1	CSVFGSYNEQFF
few	TRBV19	CASSPRTGWTGELFF
-	TRBV2	CATQTGTGEKLFF
few	TRBV6-2/TRBV6-3	CASSPTGQETQYF
-	TRBV6-2/TRBV6-3	CASKKPGSPTYEQYF
many	TRBV6-5	CASSYSYSGRGETQYF
-	TRBV29-1	CSVAQGTNYGYTF
few	TRBV12-3/TRBV12-4	CASRRAGGGNEQFF
-	TRBV19	CASSIPRAAARSDTQYF
many	TRBV19	CASTPGWSPTMNTEAFF
many	TRBV3-1	CASSQDLRPGLAGGEQFF
-	TRBV7-9	CASSIRTGENEKLFF
few	TRBV5-1	CASSLEGTRTDTQYF
many	TRBV28	CASSTHGSNQPQHF
few	TRBV18	CASSPPSGDRTDTQYF
-	TRBV20-1	CSARRGRGAGVLDTQYF
many	TRBV28	CASSLGDRYNEQFF
-	TRBV2	CASSEQAGEAFF
-	TRBV6-6	CAIGDRYNQPQHF
few	TRBV28	CASRKDSGVRFYGYTF
many	TRBV24-1	CATSRPGQGSGANVLTF
-	TRBV2	CASSPPGNTEAFF
few	TRBV5-1	CASSLAPLETQYF
once	TRBV6-5	CASRKSGQGFNQPQHF
few	TRBV7-2	CASSLVRNSGNTIYF
few	TRBV7-9	CASSTGTLTRYGYTF
many	TRBV7-9	CASGAFETGNHEQFF
few	TRBV28	CASSLLNLLLAGKPDTQYF
few	TRBV27	CASSLKSLGNTEAFF
few	TRBV7-9	CASSLASHEGEQYF
-	TRBV5-1	CASSLALSTSGRATDTQYF
many	TRBV7-2	CASSFGQSYGYTF
few	TRBV11-3	CASSLDPQGEETQYF